The sequence of this TCR beta chain was determined in a study of cytomegalovirus exposure and HLA in healthy donors (dated by TCRdb to 2017 to 2019). Regarding the complete study: According to a later analysis, the 120 or so validation repertoires were produced on the same platform as the 700 or so repertoires of the first cohort. The study aimed to test whether signatures of past pathogen exposure could be identified by cataloging public T cell receptors. A separate validation cohort of 100 to 150 different subjects was used in addition to the 666-subject first cohort. To predict cytomegalovirus infection status, the study combined high-throughput TCR immunosequencing, statistical association of individual TCRs with disease status, and machine learning.

With regard to this clone: Its antigen has not been determined. Base quality data are lacking; no much larger clone is found one base away.

The donors were included in the validation cohort of roughly 120 subjects, a group kept apart from the roughly 700-subject first cohort. Receptors were amplified or captured by the immunoSEQ multiplex PCR assay. The paper's processing steps were these. A statistical classification framework was built to diagnose cytomegalovirus status from the catalog of TCR beta chain sequences. What TCRdb holds here is the immuneACCESS table cut down to in-frame rearrangements. Part of the clones is not present; checked against another copy, under half of the missing clones reflect an unresolved V gene, and the others are unexplained. Clone size and the V and J calls come from that table; the DNA yielded D and trimming. A total of some 270,000 clones appear in this sample, 80% to 90% of them only once. The top ten clones comprise approximately 1% of the sample. V is shortened by 2 bases, J by 7 bases, and the region joining them spans 9 bases. The CDR3, cysteine through phenylalanine, is 14 amino acids long. The kept DNA is CDR3 alone, 42 bases in frame from the first base. Per the germline V gene, KGHSH is the CDR1 and LQKENI is the CDR2.

Study-level results and caveats: The classifier was reported to diagnose cytomegalovirus status with high specificity and sensitivity in both the original and validation cohorts. The study gave a list of 150 to 200 TCR beta chains associated with cytomegalovirus. A later analysis had no HLA typing for the validation cohort, so co-occurrence there was scored across all 120 repertoires. Most TCR sequences were observed very rarely across donors, whereas some public TCRs were present in many individuals. A few of the identified cytomegalovirus-associated TCR beta chains were confirmed in vitro to be specific for cytomegalovirus antigens. Subsequent analysis determined that TCRs grouped into clusters in the first cohort also showed a tendency toward co-occurrence across the 90 to 150 validation repertoires, and about 94% of cluster scores exceeded 0. The authors suggested that the approach could potentially be generalized to other disease states and immunological phenotypes.

Sequences were obtained from PBMCs. The rearranged chain carries TRBV18 and TRBJ1-6; the D gene is perhaps TRBD1, from 6 matching bases. This receptor was identified in a woman aged 18-30 years in good health and CMV-seronegative. The CDR3 has the sequence CASSPNRDNSPLHF. The DNA sequence follows: TGTGCCAGCTCACCAAACAGGGACAATTCACCCCTCCACTTT.